This T cell receptor (beta chain) was observed in a study of T cell clusters in autoimmune cytopenias. Study in general: Per sample, median TRB depth was about 52,000 reads, yielding a median 2,350 distinct clonotypes. Study-wide results and limits: Physiological T cell clusters of healthy donors were apparently absent in primary autoimmune cytopenia patients. The cluster-lack signature was not seen for secondary cytopenia versus chronic lymphocytic leukemia.

This clonotype ranks as medium-sized in terms of frequency. Its antigen remains unidentified. TRB was amplified by touch-down multiplex PCR, primer pools A and B combined. TCRdb reprocessed the multiplex PCR reads and stores each CDR3 protein as one record, lacking DNA. There are roughly 4,800 distinct CDR3 sequences in the sample, with roughly 19% held by the top ten. Tens of thousands of genome equivalents of blood DNA were amplified for TRB. The receptor's source is a human donor with an autoimmune cytopenia or autoimmune hepatitis (not recorded which). The specimen sequenced was peripheral blood.

CDR3 sequence reads: CASSPGAGAGANVLTF. The rearrangement uses TRBV18 and TRBJ2-6; no DNA is available, so the TRBD1 call from TCRdb remains unchecked. Germline CDR1 and CDR2: KGHSH and LQKENI. The CDR3 extends over 16 amino acids.